This T cell receptor (beta chain) was retrieved from a study of blood T cell repertoires in COVID-19. On the study more broadly: COVID-19 samples from acute and convalescent phases originated in the United States, Italy and Spain. T cells, B-cell-depleted T cells, or PBMCs provided the cDNA or gDNA that served as material.

The V gene's germline CDR1 is SEHNR and CDR2 FQNEAQ (reference sequence). The V and J ends lost 1 base and 7 bases, in that order; junction bases with no gene match: 6. This CDR3 is built from 15 residues. In the original processing: Using reference gene primer amplification, nucleated cell counts were estimated. Clones were read by immunoSEQ multiplex PCR, and TCRdb kept only the in-frame ones, dropping some. V, J and clone size are taken as reported in that table, and D and trimming were inferred from the DNA itself. In the table there are about 86,000 clones, almost 85% of which are singletons. The source material was peripheral blood. This sequence joins TRBV7-9 and TRBJ2-1, with TRBD1 matching over 8 bases. This TCR came from a woman at least 80 years old with acute or convalescent COVID-19. As DNA, the CDR3 is TGTGCCAGCAGCTTAGACGGACAGGGTTTAAATGAGCAGTTCTTC. Translation gives CASSLDGQGLNEQFF.